The next 27 T cell receptor beta chains were all read from a single sample in a study of monozygotic twins with inflammatory bowel disease. From its re-call of the 5' RACE reads, TCRdb lists each CDR3 protein once, without DNA. The sample has fewer than 550,000 distinct CDR3 sequences. The sequenced sample consisted of blood. The receptor source for this set is a human donor with ulcerative colitis or Crohn's disease, or a healthy co-twin of an affected twin (not recorded which).

V usage is TRBV14 and J usage is TRBJ2-1; the D call of TRBD2 rests on TCRdb alone, since no DNA is present to check it. The CDR3 is 15 residues long. Looked up from germline, CDR1 is SGHDN and CDR2 is FVKESK. CDR3 region: CASSPVAGGYNEQFF.

This sequence joins TRBV20-1 and TRBJ2-5; with no DNA, the TCRdb D assignment of TRBD2 cannot be verified. The CDR3 totals 15 residues. Germline assignment: CDR1 DFQATT and CDR2 SNEGSKA (reference sequence). The CDR3: CSAGSSGGVVRSQYF.

The chain's CDR3 is CASSPVTIGELFF. V is TRBV27 and J is TRBJ2-2; TCRdb outputs TRBD1, but without DNA this stays unchecked. The length of the CDR3 is 13 residues. The germline CDR1 and CDR2 sequences are MNHEY and SMNVEV (reference sequence).

The V gene is TRBV10-3, the J gene TRBJ2-5; TCRdb indicates TRBD1, and absent DNA this call remains unverified. This CDR3 spans 18 amino acids. Germline-derived CDR1 and CDR2 are ENHRY and SYGVKD. CDR3 region: CAFGSDSEEAAVQETQYF.

This chain uses TRBV15 with TRBJ2-3; no DNA is available, so the TRBD1 call from TCRdb remains unchecked. Germline loops: CDR1 LNHNV, CDR2 YYDKDF (reference sequence). The CDR3 consists of 16 residues. This CDR3 is CATSRFTGGRGDTQYF.

J is TRBJ1-4 and V is TRBV7-9; checking the TCRdb D call of TRBD1 is not possible without DNA. Germline CDR1 and CDR2: SEHNR and FQNEAQ (reference sequence). There are 15 residues in the CDR3. CDR3 protein: CASSLNTGGYEKLFF.

The V gene is TRBV21-1, the J gene TRBJ2-3. TRBV21-1 is recorded as a pseudogene. There are 16 residues in the CDR3. This CDR3 is CASSKGSGLSTDTQYF.

CDR3 sequence: CASSHVGGNTEAFF. The rearrangement links TRBV4-1 to TRBJ1-1; TCRdb's assignment of TRBD1 cannot be checked, as there is no DNA. The CDR3 is 14 residues long. Germline V CDR1 and CDR2: MGHRA, YSYEKL.

The chain has TRBV7-2 and TRBJ1-5; with no DNA, the TCRdb D assignment of TRBD1 cannot be verified. The CDR3 sequence is 15 residues long. From germline, CDR1 is SGHTA and CDR2 FQGNSA. CDR3 in amino acids: CASSSTGFSNQPQHF. Combining the CDR3 with reference TRBV7-2 and TRBJ1-5 gives the whole variable domain GAGVSQSPSNKVTEKGKDVELRCDPISGHTALYWYRQSLGQGLEFLIYFQGNSAPDKSGLPSDRFSAERTGGSVSTLTIQRTQQEDSAVYLCASSSTGFSNQPQHFGDGTRLSIL.

The V call is TRBV5-1, the J call TRBJ2-3. This CDR3 comprises 14 residues. CDR1 and CDR2 (germline): SGHRS, YFSETQ. Here the CDR3 reads CASSIGDFTDTQYF.

The J gene is TRBJ2-1, the V gene TRBV11-2; TCRdb names TRBD2, which stays unverified in the absence of DNA. The germline gives CDR1 SGHAT, CDR2 FQNNGV. The length of the CDR3 is 19 residues. CDR3 sequence reads: CASSLGGGTSGKSYNEQFF. Full variable domain (missing parts from reference TRBV11-2 and TRBJ2-1): EAGVAQSPRYKIIEKRQSVAFWCNPISGHATLYWYQQILGQGPKLLIQFQNNGVVDDSQLPKDRFSAERLKGVDSTLKIQPAKLEDSAVYLCASSLGGGTSGKSYNEQFFGPGTRLTVL.

This rearrangement joins TRBV27 to TRBJ2-2; TCRdb's D gene call, TRBD1, goes unchecked for lack of DNA. This CDR3 spans 18 amino acids. CDR1 and CDR2 from the germline V gene are MNHEY and SMNVEV (reference sequence). The CDR3 here is CASSLSIWGAERTGELFF.

The rearrangement joins TRBV29-1 to TRBJ2-5; absent DNA, TCRdb's TRBD2 call cannot be checked. There are 14 residues in the CDR3. In germline, CDR1 is SQVTM, CDR2 ANQGSEA. The CDR3: CSVLGLAGEETQYF.

The chain recombines TRBV29-1 with TRBJ2-5; TCRdb gives TRBD1 as the D gene, but with no DNA this cannot be confirmed. This CDR3 has 11 amino acids. In germline, CDR1 is SQVTM, CDR2 ANQGSEA. CDR3 loop: CSVGDPGTQYF. Combining the CDR3 with reference TRBV29-1 and TRBJ2-5 gives the whole variable domain SAVISQKPSRDICQRGTSLTIQCQVDSQVTMMFWYRQQPGQSLTLIATANQGSEATYESGFVIDKFPISRPNLTFSTLTVSNMSPEDSSIYLCSVGDPGTQYFGPGTRLLVL.

The rearrangement links TRBV12-3 or TRBV12-4 to TRBJ2-2; the D gene TCRdb calls, TRBD1, cannot be checked with no DNA. The CDR3 runs 17 residues. The CDR3 sequence: CASSFGRDRALTGELFF.

The gene calls are TRBV5-1 and TRBJ1-3. Germline CDR1 reads SGHRS; CDR2 reads YFSETQ. The CDR3 runs to 14 residues. The CDR3 loop is CASRTDSPGNTIYF.

V and J are TRBV7-2 and TRBJ1-1; lacking DNA, the TRBD1 call made by TCRdb goes unchecked. This CDR3 is 16 amino acids long. CDR1 is SGHTA, CDR2 FQGNSA, per germline. The chain's CDR3 is CASTKHPGGLDTEAFF.

This chain joins TRBV21-1 and TRBJ1-6; TCRdb selects TRBD1, and the lack of DNA leaves this call unchecked. TRBV21-1 is a listed pseudogene. There are 11 residues in the CDR3. CDR3 residues: CASKGGPGLHF.

The V call is TRBV6-2 or TRBV6-3, the J call TRBJ1-1. The CDR3 has 14 residues. Per germline, CDR1 MNHEY and CDR2 SVGEGT. CDR3 residues: CASSHQRMNTEAFF.

The genes are TRBV29-1 and TRBJ2-5; lacking DNA, the TRBD1 call made by TCRdb goes unchecked. The CDR3 covers 13 residues. Germline values: CDR1 SQVTM, CDR2 ANQGSEA. CDR3 loop: CSVEGGPGETQYF.

The chain recombines TRBV5-1 with TRBJ2-2; TCRdb reports TRBD2, a call that lacks DNA to check it against. The CDR3 is 15 amino acids. CDR1 is SGHRS and CDR2 is YFSETQ in the germline V gene. Here the CDR3 reads CASTGTSGRGGELFF.

The chain recombines TRBV3-1 with TRBJ2-3. CDR1 LGHDT and CDR2 YNNKEL come from the germline V gene (reference sequence). This CDR3 is 15 amino acids long. CDR3: CASSQVGVGTDTQYF.

J is TRBJ1-1 and V is TRBV20-1. Per the germline V gene, CDR1 is DFQATT and CDR2 is SNEGSKA (reference sequence). This CDR3 has 12 residues. The CDR3 loop is CSARMAGTEAFF.

The genes are TRBV5-1 and TRBJ2-1; with no DNA, the TCRdb D assignment of TRBD1 cannot be verified. The germline V gene encodes CDR1 SGHRS and CDR2 YFSETQ. The CDR3 sequence is 16 residues long. CDR3 region: CASSLVASTGRNEQFF.

This rearrangement joins TRBV11-2 to TRBJ2-2; lacking DNA, the TRBD2 call made by TCRdb goes unchecked. Germline loops: CDR1 SGHAT, CDR2 FQNNGV. The CDR3 totals 18 residues. The CDR3 spells CASSFPRLAGGHTGELFF.

The V call is TRBV7-2, the J call TRBJ2-5; as DNA is missing, the TRBD1 call by TCRdb cannot be tested. CDR3 length equals 16 residues. The germline CDR1 and CDR2 sequences are SGHTA and FQGNSA. CDR3 residues: CASSSNIGQGEETQYF.

The rearrangement uses TRBV20-1 and TRBJ1-5. Germline V gene lookup returns CDR1 DFQATT and CDR2 SNEGSKA (reference sequence). There are 15 residues in the CDR3. CDR3 sequence: CSAREVGYGNQPQHF.